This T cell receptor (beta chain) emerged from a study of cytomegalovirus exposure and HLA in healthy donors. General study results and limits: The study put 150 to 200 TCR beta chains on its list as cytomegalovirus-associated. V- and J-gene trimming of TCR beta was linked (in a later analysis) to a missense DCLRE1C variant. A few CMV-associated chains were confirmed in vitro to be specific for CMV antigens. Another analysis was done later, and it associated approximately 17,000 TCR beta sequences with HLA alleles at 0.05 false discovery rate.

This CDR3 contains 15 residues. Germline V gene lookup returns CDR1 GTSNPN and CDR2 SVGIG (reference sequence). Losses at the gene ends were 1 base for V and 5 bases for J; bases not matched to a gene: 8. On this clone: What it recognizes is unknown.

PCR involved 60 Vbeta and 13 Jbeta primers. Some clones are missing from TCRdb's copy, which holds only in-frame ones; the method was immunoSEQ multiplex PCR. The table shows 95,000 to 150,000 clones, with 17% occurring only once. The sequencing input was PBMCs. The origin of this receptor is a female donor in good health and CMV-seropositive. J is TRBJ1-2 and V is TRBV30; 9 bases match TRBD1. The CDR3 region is CAWSGGQGGWYGYTF. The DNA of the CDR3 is TGTGCCTGGAGTGGGGGACAGGGTGGGTGGTATGGCTACACCTTC.